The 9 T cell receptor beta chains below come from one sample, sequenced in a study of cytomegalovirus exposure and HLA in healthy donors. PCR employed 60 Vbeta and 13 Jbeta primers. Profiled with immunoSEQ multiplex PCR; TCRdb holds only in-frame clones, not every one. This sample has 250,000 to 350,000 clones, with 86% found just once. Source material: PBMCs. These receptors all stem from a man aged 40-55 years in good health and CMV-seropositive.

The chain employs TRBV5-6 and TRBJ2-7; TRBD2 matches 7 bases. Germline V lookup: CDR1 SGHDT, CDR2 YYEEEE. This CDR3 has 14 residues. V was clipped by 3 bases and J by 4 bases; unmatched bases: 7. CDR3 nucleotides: TGTGCCAGCAGCTATTCTAGCGGAGCATACGAGCAGTACTTC. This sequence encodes CASSYSSGAYEQYF.

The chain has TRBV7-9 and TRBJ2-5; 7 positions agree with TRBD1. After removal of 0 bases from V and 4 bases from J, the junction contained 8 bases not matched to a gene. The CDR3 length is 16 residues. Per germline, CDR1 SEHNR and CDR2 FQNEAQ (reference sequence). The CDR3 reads CASSLAVQGDLETQYF. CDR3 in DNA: TGTGCCAGCAGCTTAGCAGTCCAGGGGGATTTAGAGACCCAGTACTTC.

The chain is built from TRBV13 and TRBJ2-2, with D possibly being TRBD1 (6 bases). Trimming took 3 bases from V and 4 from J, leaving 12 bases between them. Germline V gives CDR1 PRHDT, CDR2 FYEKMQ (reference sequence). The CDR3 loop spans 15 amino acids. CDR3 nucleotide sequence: TGTGCCAGCAGCTTTAGGCAGGGGTTCACCGGGGAGCTGTTTTTT. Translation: CASSFRQGFTGELFF. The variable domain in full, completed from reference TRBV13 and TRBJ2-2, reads AAGVIQSPRHLIKEKRETATLKCYPIPRHDTVYWYQQGPGQDPQFLISFYEKMQSDKGSIPDRFSAQQFSDYHSELNMSSLELGDSALYFCASSFRQGFTGELFFGEGSRLTVL.

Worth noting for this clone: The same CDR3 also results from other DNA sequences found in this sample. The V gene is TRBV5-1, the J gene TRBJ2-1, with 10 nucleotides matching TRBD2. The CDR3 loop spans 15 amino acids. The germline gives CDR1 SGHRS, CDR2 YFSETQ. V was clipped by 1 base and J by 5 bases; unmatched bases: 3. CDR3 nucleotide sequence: TGCGCCAGCAGCTTGACTAGCGGGACTAACAATGAGCAGTTCTTC. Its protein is CASSLTSGTNNEQFF.

CDR3: CASSFGRGAPPEAFF. The CDR3 DNA is TGTGCCAGCAGCTTTGGCCGGGGGGCGCCGCCTGAAGCTTTCTTT. V gene TRBV7-9 combines with J gene TRBJ1-1; weak D call: TRBD1 (6 bases). The length of the CDR3 is 15 residues. The V gene's germline CDR1 is SEHNR and CDR2 FQNEAQ (reference sequence). The V end was cut by 3 bases, the J end by 6 bases, with 17 bases between.

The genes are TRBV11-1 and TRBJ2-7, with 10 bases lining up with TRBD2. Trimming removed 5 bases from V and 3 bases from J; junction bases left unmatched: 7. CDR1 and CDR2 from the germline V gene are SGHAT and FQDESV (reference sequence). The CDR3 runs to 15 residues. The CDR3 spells CASSARTSGLYEQYF. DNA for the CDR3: TGTGCCAGCAGCGCTCGGACTAGCGGACTCTACGAGCAGTACTTC.

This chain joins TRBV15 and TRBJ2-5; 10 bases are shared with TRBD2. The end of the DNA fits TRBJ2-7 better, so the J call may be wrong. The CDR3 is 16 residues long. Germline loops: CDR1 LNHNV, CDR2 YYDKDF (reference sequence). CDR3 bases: TGTGCCACCAGCAGAGGAGCGGGAGGGCCGTCCTACGAGCAGTACTTC. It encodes CATSRGAGGPSYEQYF.

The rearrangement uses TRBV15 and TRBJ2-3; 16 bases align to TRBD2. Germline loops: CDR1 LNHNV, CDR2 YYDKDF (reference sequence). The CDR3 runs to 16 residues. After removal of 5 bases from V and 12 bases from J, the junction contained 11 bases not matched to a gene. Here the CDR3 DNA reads TGTGCCACCAGCGGCCCGGGACTAGCGGGAGGGGTGGGCCAGTATTTT. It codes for CATSGPGLAGGVGQYF.

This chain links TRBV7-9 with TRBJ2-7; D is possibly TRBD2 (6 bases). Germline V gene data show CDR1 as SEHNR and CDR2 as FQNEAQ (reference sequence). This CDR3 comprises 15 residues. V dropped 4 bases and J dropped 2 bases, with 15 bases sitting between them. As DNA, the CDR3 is TGTGCCAGCAGCTCGGGGAGGAAAAAGACCTACGAGCAGTACTTC. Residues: CASSSGRKKTYEQYF.